What follows are 23 T cell receptor beta chains derived from one specimen sequenced in a study of PD-L1 blockade in urothelial cancer. Sequencing used immunoSEQ multiplex PCR; TCRdb keeps in-frame clones, though not all of them. This repertoire shows approximately 100,000 clones, approximately 86% found once; its top ten account for roughly 2.3%. The sample was PBMCs, taken around atezolizumab (anti-PD-L1) treatment. These receptors were taken from a man aged 45 to 65 with urothelial cancer.

Only a few counts were recorded for this clone. The chain carries TRBV5-6 and TRBJ1-1, with D possibly matching TRBD1 (6 bases). V was shortened by 4 bases and J by 6 bases, with 13 bases between the two germline ends. Germline loops: CDR1 SGHDT, CDR2 YYEEEE. CDR3 length: 13 residues. The CDR3 bases are TGTGCCAGCAGCCCCGTTAGGACAGCTGAAGCTTTCTTT. As protein: CASSPVRTAEAFF.

V usage is TRBV19 and J usage is TRBJ1-1; 9 nucleotides match TRBD1. Germline V gene data show CDR1 as LNHDA and CDR2 as SQIVND (reference sequence). The V and J ends lost 6 bases and 11 bases, in that order; junction bases with no gene match: 16. CDR3 length: 15 amino acids. The CDR3 loop reads CASRGGQGPQTPAFF. The CDR3 DNA reads TGTGCCAGTAGGGGTGGACAGGGGCCTCAGACCCCGGCTTTCTTT.

This chain connects TRBV7-9 to TRBJ2-1; 10 bases match TRBD2. CDR3 length: 19 residues. Germline CDR1 is SEHNR and CDR2 is FQNEAQ (reference sequence). V shed 5 bases, J shed 8 bases, and the junction held 21 bases outside the gene matches. The CDR3 loop is CASSLRGDGASGRGDEQFF. The DNA for the CDR3 is TGTGCCAGCAGCCTCCGGGGAGATGGGGCTAGCGGGAGAGGGGATGAGCAGTTCTTC.

This clone showed up just a few times. The chain recombines TRBV7-6 with TRBJ1-3; maybe TRBD1 (5 bases). Germline V gene sequence: CDR1 SGHVS, CDR2 FNYEAQ. V was clipped by 5 bases and J by 4 bases, with 12 bases between them. The CDR3 runs 14 residues. CDR3 sequence reads: CASSHLDSGNTIYF. CDR3 nucleotide sequence: TGTGCCAGCAGCCACCTTGACAGCGGAAACACCATATATTTT.

V and J are TRBV7-8 and TRBJ1-2, with D possibly being TRBD1 (5 bases). Trimming left V 0 bases short and J 0 bases short, with 8 bases between. CDR1 is SGHVS and CDR2 is FQNEAQ in the germline V gene. This CDR3 spans 15 amino acids. DNA of the CDR3: TGTGCCAGCAGCTTAGCAGCAGGGTCTAACTATGGCTACACCTTC. It translates to CASSLAAGSNYGYTF.

The V and J genes are TRBV19 and TRBJ1-2, with D uncertain. CDR1 and CDR2 from the germline V gene are LNHDA and SQIVND (reference sequence). Trimming left V 4 bases short and J 4 bases short, with 13 bases between. The length of the CDR3 is 14 residues. The CDR3 reads CASSRREVAYGYTF. Here the CDR3 DNA reads TGTGCCAGTAGTAGACGGGAAGTGGCCTATGGCTACACCTTC.

This sequence joins TRBV7-3 and TRBJ2-3; D unresolved. V shed 5 bases and J shed 2 bases, with 8 bases lying between them. CDR1 and CDR2 from the germline V gene are SGHTA and FQGTGA. The CDR3 is made up of 13 amino acids. The CDR3 spells CASSAANTDTQYF. CDR3 nucleotide sequence: TGTGCCAGCAGCGCCGCTAACACAGATACGCAGTATTTT. Full variable domain (rest looked up from reference TRBV7-3 and TRBJ2-3): GAGVSQTPSNKVTEKGKYVELRCDPISGHTALYWYRQSLGQGPEFLIYFQGTGAADDSGLPNDRFFAVRPEGSVSTLKIQRTERGDSAVYLCASSAANTDTQYFGPGTRLTVL.

The chain has TRBV6-1 and TRBJ2-1; D gene uncertain. Trimming removed 6 bases from V and 0 bases from J, with 9 bases in between. Germline CDR1 is MNHNS and CDR2 is SASEGT. The CDR3 spans 14 residues. CDR3 loop: CASRGTPSYNEQFF. For the CDR3, the DNA is TGTGCCAGCAGGGGCACTCCCTCCTACAATGAGCAGTTCTTC.

V usage is TRBV28 and J usage is TRBJ1-4; a weak D match, TRBD1 (5 bases). In germline, CDR1 is MDHEN, CDR2 SYDVKM. V was trimmed by 6 bases and J by 0 bases, leaving 14 bases between them. This CDR3 is 16 amino acids long. CDR3 DNA sequence: TGTGCCAGCAGGCACACATGGGGGGCAACTAATGAAAAACTGTTTTTT. Protein: CASRHTWGATNEKLFF.

This clone was observed once. The chain carries TRBV7-9 and TRBJ2-1; TRBD2 agrees at 8 bases. CDR1 is SEHNR and CDR2 is FQNEAQ in the germline V gene (reference sequence). The CDR3 extends over 16 amino acids. The ends lost 4 bases at V and 3 bases at J; junction bases unmatched: 8. The DNA of the CDR3 is TGTGCCAGCAGCTCCTCGGGGGCGGGAGGCTACAATGAGCAGTTCTTC. It codes for CASSSSGAGGYNEQFF.

This rearrangement joins TRBV19 to TRBJ2-3; weak D call: TRBD2 (6 bases). Trimming shortened V by 4 bases and J by 0 bases, and 14 bases separated the two germline ends. Germline V gene lookup returns CDR1 LNHDA and CDR2 SQIVND (reference sequence). The CDR3 is made up of 16 amino acids. The CDR3 reads CASSNRGRGSTDTQYF. The CDR3, as DNA: TGTGCCAGTAGTAACCGGGGACGGGGGAGCACAGATACGCAGTATTTT. Looking up the rest from reference TRBV19 and TRBJ2-3 gives the full variable domain: DGGITQSPKYLFRKEGQNVTLSCEQNLNHDAMYWYRQDPGQGLRLIYYSQIVNDFQKGDIAEGYSVSREKKESFPLTVTSAQKNPTAFYLCASSNRGRGSTDTQYFGPGTRLTVL.

This clone is medium-sized within its sample. This rearrangement joins TRBV7-9 to TRBJ2-7; D unresolved. The V end was cut by 2 bases, the J end by 3 bases, with 11 bases between. The CDR3 spans 14 residues. Germline lookup yields CDR1 SEHNR and CDR2 FQNEAQ (reference sequence). The CDR3 spells CASSLSPAYYEQYF. The CDR3 DNA reads TGTGCCAGCAGCTTATCACCAGCGTACTACGAGCAGTACTTC.

This chain connects TRBV5-8 to TRBJ1-6; D may be TRBD1 (5 bases). V lost 5 bases to trimming and J lost 8 bases, with 11 bases between them. This CDR3 has 13 amino acids. Germline CDR1 reads SGHTS; CDR2 reads YDEGEE. The CDR3 DNA reads TGTGCCAGCAGACGCACGGGGGATTCACCCCTCCACTTT. Its protein product is CASRRTGDSPLHF.

The V gene is TRBV6-5, the J gene TRBJ1-1; tentative D call: TRBD1 (5 bases). The CDR3 length is 15 residues. Trimming cost V 6 bases and J 5 bases, with 19 bases left between them. Germline V CDR1 and CDR2: MNHEY, SVGAGI. Here the CDR3 reads CASRGGATLRTEAFF. Here the CDR3 DNA reads TGTGCCAGCAGGGGTGGGGCAACCCTTAGGACTGAAGCTTTCTTT.

This clone was seen only a few times. This chain's CDR3 is CASSPGGYGYTF. CDR3 bases: TGTGCCAGCAGCCCTGGCGGCTATGGCTACACCTTC. The chain joins TRBV9 to TRBJ1-2; D is unclear. Between the trimmed V and J ends, which lost 4 bases and 4 bases, there was a span of 8 bases. The CDR3 loop spans 12 amino acids. The germline gives CDR1 SGDLS, CDR2 YYNGEE. The whole variable domain, remainder taken from reference TRBV9 and TRBJ1-2, is DSGVTQTPKHLITATGQRVTLRCSPRSGDLSVYWYQQSLDQGLQFLIQYYNGEERAKGNILERFSAQQFPDLHSELNLSSLELGDSALYFCASSPGGYGYTFGSGTRLTVV.

The chain is built from TRBV14 and TRBJ2-3; TRBD1 might be the D (6 bases). Looked up from germline, CDR1 is SGHDN and CDR2 is FVKESK. Trimming stripped 3 bases from V and 2 bases from J, with 9 bases between. This CDR3 region has 14 residues. The CDR3 here is CASSHGGHTDTQYF. The CDR3 nucleotides read TGTGCCAGCAGCCATGGGGGCCACACAGATACGCAGTATTTT.

DNA of the CDR3: TGTGCCAGCAGCGGCCTTAGCGGGGGCGGGACAGATACGCAGTATTTT. Protein product: CASSGLSGGGTDTQYF. The V and J genes are TRBV9 and TRBJ2-3, with 9 bases aligning to TRBD2. CDR3 length: 16 amino acids. Germline V gives CDR1 SGDLS, CDR2 YYNGEE. With V trimmed by 3 bases and J by 3 bases, 8 bases remained unmatched.

The chain has TRBV15 and TRBJ2-7; D perhaps matches TRBD2 (5 bases). Germline V gene sequence: CDR1 LNHNV, CDR2 YYDKDF (reference sequence). The CDR3 sequence is 14 residues long. Trimming stripped 9 bases from V and 5 bases from J, with 20 bases between. The CDR3 spells CATAPGTSGNEQYF. CDR3 bases: TGTGCCACAGCTCCGGGAACTTCGGGGAACGAGCAGTACTTC.

The gene calls are TRBV28 and TRBJ1-3, with unresolved D. CDR1 is MDHEN, CDR2 SYDVKM, per germline. The CDR3 totals 17 residues. V lost 1 base and J lost 0, with 13 bases in between. As DNA, the CDR3 is TGTGCCAGCAGTTTATCCCGGTCCCTTAGCTCTGGAAACACCATATATTTT. Protein: CASSLSRSLSSGNTIYF.

The genes are TRBV27 and TRBJ2-7, with 7 bases matching TRBD1. Germline V CDR1 and CDR2: MNHEY, SMNVEV (reference sequence). The CDR3 consists of 15 residues. The V and J ends lost 2 bases and 2 bases, in that order; junction bases with no gene match: 6. The CDR3 DNA reads as TGTGCCAGCAGTTTAAAAGTTCAGGGGGCCTACGAGCAGTACTTC. Translated: CASSLKVQGAYEQYF.

The chain has TRBV18 and TRBJ2-3; D gene unclear. The CDR3 length is 16 residues. Germline lookup yields CDR1 KGHSH and CDR2 LQKENI. Between the trimmed V and J ends, which lost 3 bases and 0 bases, there was a span of 13 bases. Here the CDR3 reads CASSPSGRASTDTQYF. As DNA, the CDR3 is TGTGCCAGCTCACCTTCGGGTCGAGCTAGCACAGATACGCAGTATTTT.

J is TRBJ2-1 and V is TRBV11-2; a possible D gene is TRBD2 (6 bases). V lost 4 bases and J 7 bases, leaving 14 bases between the germline ends. This CDR3 region has 14 residues. Germline V gene data show CDR1 as SGHAT and CDR2 as FQNNGV. The CDR3 DNA follows: TGTGCCAGCAGCTCTAGCGCCCCTGGGAATGAGCAGTTCTTC. It specifies CASSSSAPGNEQFF.

V usage is TRBV6-5 and J usage is TRBJ1-1; 9 positions match TRBD1. CDR1 and CDR2 (germline): MNHEY, SVGAGI. Unmatched junction bases numbered 9, after V lost 5 bases and J lost 11 bases. The CDR3 loop spans 13 amino acids. CDR3 in amino acids: CASSDLGTGLAFF. CDR3 nucleotide sequence: TGTGCCAGCAGTGACCTCGGGACAGGGCTTGCTTTCTTT.